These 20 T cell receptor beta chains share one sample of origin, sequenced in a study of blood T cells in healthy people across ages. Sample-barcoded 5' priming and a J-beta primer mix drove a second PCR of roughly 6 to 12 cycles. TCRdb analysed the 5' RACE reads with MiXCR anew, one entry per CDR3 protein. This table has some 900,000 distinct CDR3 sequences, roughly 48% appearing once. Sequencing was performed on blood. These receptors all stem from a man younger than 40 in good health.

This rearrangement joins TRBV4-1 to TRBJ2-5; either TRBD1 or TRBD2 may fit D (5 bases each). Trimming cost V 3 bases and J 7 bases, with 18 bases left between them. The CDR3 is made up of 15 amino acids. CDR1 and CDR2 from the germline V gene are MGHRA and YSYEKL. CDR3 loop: CASSHLGRDEGTQYF. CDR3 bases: TGCGCCAGCAGCCACTTAGGCAGGGACGAAGGGACCCAGTACTTC.

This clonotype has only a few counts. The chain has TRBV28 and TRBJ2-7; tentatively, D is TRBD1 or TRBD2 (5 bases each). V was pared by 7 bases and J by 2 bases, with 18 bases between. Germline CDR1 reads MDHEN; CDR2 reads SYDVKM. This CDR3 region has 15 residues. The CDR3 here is CASTPRQGVPYEQYF. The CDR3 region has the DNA TGTGCCAGCACCCCGAGGCAGGGAGTGCCCTACGAGCAGTACTTC.

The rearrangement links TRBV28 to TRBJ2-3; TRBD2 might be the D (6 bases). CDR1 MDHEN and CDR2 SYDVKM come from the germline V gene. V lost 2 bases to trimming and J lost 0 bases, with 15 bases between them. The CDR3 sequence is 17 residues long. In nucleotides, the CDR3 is TGTGCCAGCAGTTTAAGGCGCGGGGCCACTAGCACAGATACGCAGTATTTT. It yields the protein CASSLRRGATSTDTQYF.

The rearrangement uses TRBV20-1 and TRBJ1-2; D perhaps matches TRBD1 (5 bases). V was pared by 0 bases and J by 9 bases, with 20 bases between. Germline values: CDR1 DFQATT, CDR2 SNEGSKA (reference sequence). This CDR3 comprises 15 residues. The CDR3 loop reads CSARDVIGEGKSYTF. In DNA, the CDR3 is TGCAGTGCTAGAGACGTAATAGGCGAGGGGAAGAGCTACACCTTC.

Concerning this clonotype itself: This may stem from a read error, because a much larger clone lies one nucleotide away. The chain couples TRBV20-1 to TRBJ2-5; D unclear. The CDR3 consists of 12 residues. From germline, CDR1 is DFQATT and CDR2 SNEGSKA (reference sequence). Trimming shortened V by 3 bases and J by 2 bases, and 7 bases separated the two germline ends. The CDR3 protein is CSASWQQETQYF. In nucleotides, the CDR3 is TGCAGTGCTAGTTGGCAGCAAGAGACCCAGTACTTC.

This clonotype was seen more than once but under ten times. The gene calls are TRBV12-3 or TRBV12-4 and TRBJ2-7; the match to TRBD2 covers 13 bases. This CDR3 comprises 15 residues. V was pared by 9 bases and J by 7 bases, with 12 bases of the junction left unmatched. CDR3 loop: CASRAGLAGLGEQYF. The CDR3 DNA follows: TGTGCCAGTCGAGCGGGACTAGCGGGACTAGGGGAGCAGTACTTC.

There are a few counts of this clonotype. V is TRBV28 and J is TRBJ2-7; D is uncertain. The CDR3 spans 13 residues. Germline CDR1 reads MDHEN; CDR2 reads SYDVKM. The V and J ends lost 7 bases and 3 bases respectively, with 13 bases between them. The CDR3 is CASTLGPGYEQYF. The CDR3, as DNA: TGTGCCAGCACCCTTGGCCCAGGCTACGAGCAGTACTTC.

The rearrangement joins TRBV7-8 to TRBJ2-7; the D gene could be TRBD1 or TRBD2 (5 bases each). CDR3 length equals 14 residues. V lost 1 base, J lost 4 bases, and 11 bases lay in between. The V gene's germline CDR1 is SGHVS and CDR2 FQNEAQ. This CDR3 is CASSLGVEGYEQYF. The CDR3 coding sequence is TGTGCCAGCAGCTTAGGGGTCGAGGGGTACGAGCAGTACTTC.

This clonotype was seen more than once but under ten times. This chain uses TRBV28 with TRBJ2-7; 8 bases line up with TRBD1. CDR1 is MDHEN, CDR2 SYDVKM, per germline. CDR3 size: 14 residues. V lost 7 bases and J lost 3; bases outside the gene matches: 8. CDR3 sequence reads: CASTTTGQVYEQYF. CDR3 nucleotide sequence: TGTGCCAGCACCACCACGGGACAGGTCTACGAGCAGTACTTC. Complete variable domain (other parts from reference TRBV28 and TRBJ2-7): DVKVTQSSRYLVKRTGEKVFLECVQDMDHENMFWYRQDPGLGLRLIYFSYDVKMKEKGDIPEGYSVSREKKERFSLILESASTNQTSMYLCASTTTGQVYEQYFGPGTRLTVT.

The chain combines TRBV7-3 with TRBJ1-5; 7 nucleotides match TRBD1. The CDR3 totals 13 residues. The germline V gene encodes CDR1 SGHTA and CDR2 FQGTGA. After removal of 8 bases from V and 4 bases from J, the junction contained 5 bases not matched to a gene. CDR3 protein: CASGQAGNQPQHF. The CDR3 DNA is TGTGCCAGCGGACAGGCAGGAAATCAGCCCCAGCATTTT.

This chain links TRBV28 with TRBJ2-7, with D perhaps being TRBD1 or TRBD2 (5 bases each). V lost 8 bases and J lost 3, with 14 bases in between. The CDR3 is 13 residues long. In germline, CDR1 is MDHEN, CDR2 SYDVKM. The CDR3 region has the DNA TGTGCCAGCGGGGGTCAGGGTCGCTACGAGCAGTACTTC. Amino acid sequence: CASGGQGRYEQYF.

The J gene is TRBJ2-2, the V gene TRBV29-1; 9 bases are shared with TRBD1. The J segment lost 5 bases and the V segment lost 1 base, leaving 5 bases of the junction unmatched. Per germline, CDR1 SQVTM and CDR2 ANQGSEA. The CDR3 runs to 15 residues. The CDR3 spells CSVEVYRGQTGELFF. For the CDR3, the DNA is TGCAGCGTTGAAGTGTACAGGGGGCAAACCGGGGAGCTGTTTTTT.

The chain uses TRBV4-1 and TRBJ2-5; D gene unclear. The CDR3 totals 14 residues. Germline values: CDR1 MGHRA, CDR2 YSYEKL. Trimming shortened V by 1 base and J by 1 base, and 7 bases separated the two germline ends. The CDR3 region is CASSQAQRQETQYF. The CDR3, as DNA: TGCGCCAGCAGCCAAGCACAACGCCAAGAGACCCAGTACTTC.

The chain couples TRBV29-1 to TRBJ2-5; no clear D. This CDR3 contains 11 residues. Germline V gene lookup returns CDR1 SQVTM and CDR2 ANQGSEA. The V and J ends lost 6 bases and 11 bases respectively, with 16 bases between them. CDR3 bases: TGCAGCGTAAGGACCGTCAATGAGCAGTACTTC. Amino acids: CSVRTVNEQYF.

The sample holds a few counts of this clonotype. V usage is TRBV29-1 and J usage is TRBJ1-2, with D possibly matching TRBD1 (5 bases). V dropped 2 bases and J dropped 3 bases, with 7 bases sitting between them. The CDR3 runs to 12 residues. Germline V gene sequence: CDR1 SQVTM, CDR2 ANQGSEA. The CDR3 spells CSVEPQDYGYTF. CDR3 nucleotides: TGCAGCGTTGAACCACAGGACTATGGCTACACCTTC. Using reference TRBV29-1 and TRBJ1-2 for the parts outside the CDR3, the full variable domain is SAVISQKPSRDICQRGTSLTIQCQVDSQVTMMFWYRQQPGQSLTLIATANQGSEATYESGFVIDKFPISRPNLTFSTLTVSNMSPEDSSIYLCSVEPQDYGYTFGSGTRLTVV.

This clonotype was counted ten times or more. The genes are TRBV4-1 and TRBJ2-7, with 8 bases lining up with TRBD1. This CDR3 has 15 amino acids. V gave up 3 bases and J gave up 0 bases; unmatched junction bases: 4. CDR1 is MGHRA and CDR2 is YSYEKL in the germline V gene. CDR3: CASSHGQGPSYEQYF. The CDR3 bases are TGCGCCAGCAGCCACGGACAGGGCCCCTCCTACGAGCAGTACTTC.

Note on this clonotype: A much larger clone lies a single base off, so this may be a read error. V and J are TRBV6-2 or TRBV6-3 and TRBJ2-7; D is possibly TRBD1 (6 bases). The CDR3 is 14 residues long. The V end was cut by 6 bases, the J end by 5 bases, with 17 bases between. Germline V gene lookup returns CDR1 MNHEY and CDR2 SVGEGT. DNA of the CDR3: TGTGCCAGCAGCGCTATGACAGGAACCGACGAGCAGTACTTC. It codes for CASSAMTGTDEQYF.

The CDR3 loop is CATSRERKTNEKLFF. The CDR3 DNA is TGTGCCACCAGCAGAGAACGGAAAACTAATGAAAAACTGTTTTTT. The chain uses TRBV15 and TRBJ1-4, with D unresolved. The germline V and J ends were trimmed by 0 bases and 1 base, with 6 bases remaining between them. Looked up from germline, CDR1 is LNHNV and CDR2 is YYDKDF (reference sequence). This CDR3 spans 15 amino acids.

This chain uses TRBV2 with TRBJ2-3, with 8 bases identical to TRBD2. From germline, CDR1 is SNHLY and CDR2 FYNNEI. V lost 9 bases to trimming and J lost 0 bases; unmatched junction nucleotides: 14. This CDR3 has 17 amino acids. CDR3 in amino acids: CASSRGGTQSSTDTQYF. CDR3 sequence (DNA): TGTGCCAGTAGCCGGGGGGGGACACAATCGAGCACAGATACGCAGTATTTT.

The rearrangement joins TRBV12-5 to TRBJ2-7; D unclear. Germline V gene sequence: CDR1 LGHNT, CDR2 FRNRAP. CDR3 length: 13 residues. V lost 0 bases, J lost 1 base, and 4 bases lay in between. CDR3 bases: TGTGCTAGTGGTTTGGTCCGTTCCTACGAGCAGTACTTC. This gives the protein CASGLVRSYEQYF.